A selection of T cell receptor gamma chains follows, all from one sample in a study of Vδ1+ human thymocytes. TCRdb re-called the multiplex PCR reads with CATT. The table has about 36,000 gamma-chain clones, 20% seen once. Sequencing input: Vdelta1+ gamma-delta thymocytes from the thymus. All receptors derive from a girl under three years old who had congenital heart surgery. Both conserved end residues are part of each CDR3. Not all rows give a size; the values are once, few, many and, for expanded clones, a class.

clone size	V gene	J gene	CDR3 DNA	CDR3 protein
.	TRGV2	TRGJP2	TGTGCCACCTGGGACGGGCGAGGGGGTAGTGATTGGATCAAGACGTTT	CATWDGRGGSDWIKTF
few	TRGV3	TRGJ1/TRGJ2	TGTGCCACCTGGGATTGGAGTTATAAGAAACTCTTT	CATWDWSYKKLF
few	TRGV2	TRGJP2	TGTGCCACCTGGGACGGGCGACGTAGTGATTGGATCAAGACGTTT	CATWDGRRSDWIKTF
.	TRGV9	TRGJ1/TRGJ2	TGTGCCTTGTGGGAGGTGCACGTCGGGAAACTCTTT	CALWEVHVGKLF
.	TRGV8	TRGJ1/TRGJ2	TGTGCCACCTGGGCCCATGGGCAGAAGGAAAATTATTATAAGAAACTCTTT	CATWAHGQKENYYKKLF
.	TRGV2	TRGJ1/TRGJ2	TGTGCCACCTGGGACGGGCTCTCCCCAATTAAGAAACTCTTT	CATWDGLSPIKKLF
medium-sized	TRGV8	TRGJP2	TGTGCCACCTGGGATAGTGATTGGATCAAGACGTTT	CATWDSDWIKTF
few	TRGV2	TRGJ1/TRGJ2	TGTGCCACCTGGGATTCCGATGGGTATTATAAGAAACTCTTT	CATWDSDGYYKKLF
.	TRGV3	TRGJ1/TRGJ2	TGTGCCACCTTCGCCCGGGGCTATAAGAAACTCTTT	CATFARGYKKLF
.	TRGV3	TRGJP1	TGTGCCACCTGGGACAGGGAGCGTTGGTTCAAGATATTT	CATWDRERWFKIF
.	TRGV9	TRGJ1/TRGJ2	TGTGCCTTGTGGGAGGTGCAGCTGGATTATAAGAAACTCTTT	CALWEVQLDYKKLF
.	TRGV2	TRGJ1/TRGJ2	TGTGCCACCTGGGATGCCTACTCGCCAGGTTATTATAAGAAACTCTTT	CATWDAYSPGYYKKLF
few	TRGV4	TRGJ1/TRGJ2	TGTGCCACCTGGGTTTGCCTTAAGAAACTCTTT	CATWVCLKKLF
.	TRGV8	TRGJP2	TGTGCCACCTGGGATGTTGGCGGTAGTGATTGGATCAAGACGTTT	CATWDVGGSDWIKTF
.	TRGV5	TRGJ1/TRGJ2	TGTGCCACCTGGGACAGGCAAGGTTATTATAAGAAACTCTTT	CATWDRQGYYKKLF
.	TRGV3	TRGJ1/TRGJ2	TGTGCCACCTGGGACAGGCTTACTAATTATAAGAAACTCTTT	CATWDRLTNYKKLF
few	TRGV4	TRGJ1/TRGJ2	TGTGCCACCTGGGATGGGCAATTTAAAAGTTATAAGAAACTCTTT	CATWDGQFKSYKKLF
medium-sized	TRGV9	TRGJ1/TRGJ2	TGTGCCTTGTGGGAGGATTCGAATTATTATAAGAAACTCTTT	CALWEDSNYYKKLF
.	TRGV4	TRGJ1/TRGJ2	TGTGCCACCTGGGATGGGCCCGAGTTCTTGTCTGATAAGAAACTCTTT	CATWDGPEFLSDKKLF
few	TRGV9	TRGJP	TGTGCCTTGTGGGAGGTCGAAGAGTTGGGCAAAAAAATCAAGGTATTT	CALWEVEELGKKIKVF
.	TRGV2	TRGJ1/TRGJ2	TGTGCCACCTGGGACGGGCCAGGTCGCTATTATTATAAGAAACTCTTT	CATWDGPGRYYYKKLF
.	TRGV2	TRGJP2	TGTGCCACCTGGGACGGGCCGGGCAGTAGTGATTGGATCAAGACGTTT	CATWDGPGSSDWIKTF
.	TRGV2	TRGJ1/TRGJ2	TGTGCCACCTGGGACGGGCCGATTGGTGATTATAAGAAACTCTTT	CATWDGPIGDYKKLF
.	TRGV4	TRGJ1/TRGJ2	TGTGCCACCTGGGATGCTCATTATCATAAGAAACTCTTT	CATWDAHYHKKLF
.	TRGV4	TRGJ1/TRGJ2	TGTGCCACCTGGGATGGGCCACTCTATTATAAGAAACTCTTT	CATWDGPLYYKKLF
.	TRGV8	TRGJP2	TGTGCCACCTGGTGGGCATATTGGATCAAGACGTTT	CATWWAYWIKTF
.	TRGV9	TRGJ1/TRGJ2	TGTGCCTTGTGGTCAGATTATAAGAAACTCTTT	CALWSDYKKLF
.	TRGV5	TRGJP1	TGTGCCACCTGGGGTCCCACTGGTTGGTTCAAGATATTT	CATWGPTGWFKIF
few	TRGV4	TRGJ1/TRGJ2	TGTGCCACCTGGGATGGGCCAGTGAATTTGTATTATAAGAAACTCTTT	CATWDGPVNLYYKKLF
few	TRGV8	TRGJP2	TGTGCCACCTGGGCCCCCTCTCTTTGGATCAAGACGTTT	CATWAPSLWIKTF
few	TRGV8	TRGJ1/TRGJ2	TGTGCCACCTGGGATAGCGGACTCGATAAGAAACTCTTT	CATWDSGLDKKLF
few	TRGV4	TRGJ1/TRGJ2	TGTGCCACCTGGGATAAAGCCTTCAGCTATAAGAAGCTCTTT	CATWDKAFSYKKLF
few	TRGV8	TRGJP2	TGTGCCACCTGGGGCCATAGTAGTGATTGGATCAAGACGTTT	CATWGHSSDWIKTF
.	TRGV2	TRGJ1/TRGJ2	TGTGCCACCTGGGACGGGCCGCGGGAGAAGAAACTCTTT	CATWDGPREKKLF
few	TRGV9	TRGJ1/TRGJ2	TGTGCCTTGTGGGAGTCGAAGGATTATAAGAAACTCTTT	CALWESKDYKKLF
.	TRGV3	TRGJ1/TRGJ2	TGTGCCACCTGGGATGGTTTGAATTATTATAAGAAACTCTTT	CATWDGLNYYKKLF
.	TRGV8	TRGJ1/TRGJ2	TGTGCCACCTGGGGCCTTGATAAGAAACTCTTT	CATWGLDKKLF
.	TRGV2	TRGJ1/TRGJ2	TGTGCCACCTGGGACGGGCCCAACTGGAAACTCTTT	CATWDGPNWKLF
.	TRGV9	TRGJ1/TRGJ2	TGTGCCTTGTGGGAGATTGGGGGATATAAGAAACTCTTT	CALWEIGGYKKLF
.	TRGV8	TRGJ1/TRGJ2	TGTGCCACCTGGGATAGGCCGGCCTCATATTATAAGAAACTCTTT	CATWDRPASYYKKLF
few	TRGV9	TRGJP	TGTGCCTTGTGGGAGGTCGTCTTACAAGAGTTGGGCAAAAAAATCAAGGTATTT	CALWEVVLQELGKKIKVF
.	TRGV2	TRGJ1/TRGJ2	TGTGCCACCTGGGACGGGCGGACTCCGGGTTATTATAAGAAACTCTTT	CATWDGRTPGYYKKLF
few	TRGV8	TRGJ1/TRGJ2	TGTGCCACCTGGGGCCCATCCCTCGCTTATTATAAGAAACTCTTT	CATWGPSLAYYKKLF
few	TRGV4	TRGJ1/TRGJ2	TGTGCCACCTGGGTCCTTTATAAGAAACTCTTT	CATWVLYKKLF
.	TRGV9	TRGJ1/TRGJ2	TGTGCCTTGTGGGAGGTGCACTTCCGGATATCGGAGAAACTCTTT	CALWEVHFRISEKLF
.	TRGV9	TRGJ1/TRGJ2	TGTGCCTTGTGGGAGGTGGTAGGGTACCACGTGCCGAATTATTATAAGAAACTCTTT	CALWEVVGYHVPNYYKKLF
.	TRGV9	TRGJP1	TGTGCCTTGTGGGAGGTGGTGACCACTGGTTGGTTCAAGATATTT	CALWEVVTTGWFKIF
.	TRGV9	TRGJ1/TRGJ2	TGTGCCTTGTGGGACCCTTTTCATAAGAAACTCTTT	CALWDPFHKKLF
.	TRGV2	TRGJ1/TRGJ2	TGTGCCACCTGGGACGGGCGCGGCGGTTATTATAAGAAACTCTTT	CATWDGRGGYYKKLF
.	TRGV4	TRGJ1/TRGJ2	TGTGCCACCTGGGATGGGCCAAACGGATATAAGAAACTCTTT	CATWDGPNGYKKLF